Presented here are 16 T cell receptor beta chains from one specimen sequenced in a study of T cell repertoires in cytomegalovirus infection. TCRdb re-derived calls from the reads in MiXCR, one entry per CDR3 protein. The data contain approximately 500,000 distinct CDR3 sequences, more than 15% of them singletons. The sequenced sample consisted of CD8+ T cells from PBMCs. The receptors here all came from a human donor in good health (CMV status not recorded). Some clones in this sample may be carry-over from other donors' samples.

This clonotype appeared many times. V is TRBV7-6 and J is TRBJ2-7; TRBD1 matches at 7 bases. The length of the CDR3 is 16 residues. After removal of 5 bases from V and 0 bases from J, the junction contained 10 bases not matched to a gene. Germline V gene data show CDR1 as SGHVS and CDR2 as FNYEAQ. CDR3 region: CASSPTGTASSYEQYF. CDR3 nucleotides: TGTGCCAGCAGCCCTACCGGGACAGCGAGCTCCTACGAGCAGTACTTC.

This clonotype was detected ten times or more. V gene TRBV28 combines with J gene TRBJ1-1; unclear D gene. The CDR3 sequence is 11 residues long. V dropped 7 bases and J dropped 1 base, with 4 bases sitting between them. Germline CDR1 MDHEN, CDR2 SYDVKM. The CDR3 spells CASTRNTEAFF. DNA for the CDR3: TGTGCCAGCACTAGGAACACTGAAGCTTTCTTT.

This clonotype was observed at least ten times. This chain uses TRBV4-2 with TRBJ2-3, with 9 bases matching TRBD2. CDR3 length equals 19 residues. Losses at the gene ends were 0 bases for V and 4 bases for J; bases not matched to a gene: 14. Germline assignment: CDR1 LGHNA and CDR2 YNFKEQ. The CDR3 DNA is TGTGCCAGCAGCCAAGATGATGCGGGAGGGCCTCAGGAGGCAGATACGCAGTATTTT. This sequence encodes CASSQDDAGGPQEADTQYF.

This clonotype was seen a handful of times. This chain connects TRBV12-3 or TRBV12-4 to TRBJ1-1, with D uncertain. Trimming took 8 bases from V and 5 from J, leaving 12 bases between them. The length of the CDR3 is 12 residues. CDR3 sequence: CASGLWGTEAFF. The CDR3 nucleotides read TGTGCCAGCGGCCTCTGGGGTACTGAAGCTTTCTTT.

This clonotype was seen a few times. The chain carries TRBV12-3 or TRBV12-4 and TRBJ2-7; 9 nucleotides match TRBD2. The J segment lost 4 bases and the V segment lost 5 bases, leaving 6 bases of the junction unmatched. This CDR3 region has 14 residues. CDR3 sequence reads: CASSRRGGRYEQYF. As DNA, the CDR3 is TGTGCCAGCAGTAGGCGGGGGGGCCGATACGAGCAGTACTTC.

The chain combines TRBV20-1 with TRBJ1-4; the D gene is possibly TRBD1 (5 bases). Germline V gives CDR1 DFQATT, CDR2 SNEGSKA (reference sequence). Between the trimmed V and J ends, which lost 3 bases and 2 bases, there was a span of 13 bases. The CDR3 covers 15 residues. The CDR3 nucleotides read TGCAGTGCTAGGGCGGGGCCGGAGACTAATGAAAAACTGTTTTTT. Its protein is CSARAGPETNEKLFF.

This clonotype turned up a few times. The genes are TRBV6-1 and TRBJ1-3; 8 bases line up with TRBD1. This CDR3 has 18 amino acids. The germline V gene encodes CDR1 MNHNS and CDR2 SASEGT. J gave up 0 bases and V 2 bases, and 9 bases lay outside the gene matches. The CDR3 protein is CASSEYRGARGSGNTIYF. The CDR3 DNA sequence: TGTGCCAGCAGTGAATACAGGGGGGCGAGGGGCTCTGGAAACACCATATATTTT.

This clonotype was observed at least ten times. This chain connects TRBV7-9 to TRBJ2-1, with D uncertain. Looked up from germline, CDR1 is SEHNR and CDR2 is FQNEAQ (reference sequence). Trimming stripped 5 bases from V and 7 bases from J, with 9 bases between. The CDR3 runs to 12 residues. The CDR3 sequence: CASSPVRNEQFF. CDR3 sequence (DNA): TGTGCCAGCAGCCCCGTTAGGAATGAGCAGTTCTTC.

The chain couples TRBV5-6 to TRBJ2-5; D is perhaps TRBD2 (6 bases). Germline-derived CDR1 and CDR2 are SGHDT and YYEEEE. The CDR3 contains 16 residues. V was cut by 0 bases and J by 4 bases, with 16 bases left in between. The CDR3 region is CASSLVGTGGSETQYF. Here the CDR3 DNA reads TGTGCCAGCAGCTTGGTAGGGACTGGAGGCTCAGAGACCCAGTACTTC.

This clonotype was detected a few times. The rearrangement links TRBV15 to TRBJ1-2, with TRBD1 as a possible D gene (6 bases). Trimming cost V 5 bases and J 3 bases, with 16 bases left between them. The CDR3 covers 15 residues. Germline CDR1 reads LNHNV; CDR2 reads YYDKDF (reference sequence). In DNA, the CDR3 is TGTGCCACCAGCGCGTCACAGGGTTTGGACTATGGCTACACCTTC. Translating gives CATSASQGLDYGYTF. Using reference TRBV15 and TRBJ1-2 for the parts outside the CDR3, the full variable domain is DAMVIQNPRYQVTQFGKPVTLSCSQTLNHNVMYWYQQKSSQAPKLLFHYYDKDFNNEADTPDNFQSRRPNTSFCFLDIRSPGLGDTAMYLCATSASQGLDYGYTFGSGTRLTVV.

The chain is built from TRBV28 and TRBJ2-5, with 9 bases matching TRBD2. After removal of 5 bases from V and 0 bases from J, the junction contained 7 bases not matched to a gene. The CDR3 has 16 amino acids. Germline V CDR1 and CDR2: MDHEN, SYDVKM. CDR3 bases: TGTGCCAGCAGTCCGACTAGCGGAGTGTACCAAGAGACCCAGTACTTC. Residues: CASSPTSGVYQETQYF.

This clonotype was recorded many times. This chain uses TRBV11-2 with TRBJ2-1; 8 bases map to TRBD2. Trimming removed 1 base from V and 8 bases from J; junction bases left unmatched: 13. The CDR3 consists of 17 residues. CDR1 is SGHAT and CDR2 is FQNNGV in the germline V gene. DNA for the CDR3: TGTGCCAGCAGCTTAGCCGCGGGACTAGTGGGGTTCGATGAGCAGTTCTTC. Its protein product is CASSLAAGLVGFDEQFF.

V and J are TRBV3-1 and TRBJ2-2; TRBD2 might be the D (6 bases). Germline values: CDR1 LGHDT, CDR2 YNNKEL (reference sequence). The ends were cut back, 0 bases at V and 6 bases at J, with 14 bases in the middle. This CDR3 comprises 16 residues. The CDR3 DNA is TGTGCCAGCAGCCAAGAACACACTAGCTCTTCCGGGGAGCTGTTTTTT. It encodes CASSQEHTSSSGELFF.

This clonotype has just a few counts. The V call is TRBV27, the J call TRBJ1-2; possible D gene TRBD1, 5 bases. The CDR3 sequence is 14 residues long. Trimming took off 4 bases at V and 2 bases at J, with 11 bases between the two ends. Germline-derived CDR1 and CDR2 are MNHEY and SMNVEV (reference sequence). For the CDR3, the DNA is TGTGCCAGCAGTTCCGGACACCAAAACTATGGCTACACCTTC. Translation gives CASSSGHQNYGYTF.

This clonotype was seen repeatedly, ten times or more. The CDR3 DNA reads as TGTGCCATCAGTGAGGGACTAGCGGGAATCACCTACGAGCAGTACTTC. It specifies CAISEGLAGITYEQYF. V is TRBV10-3 and J is TRBJ2-7; 12 bases line up with TRBD2. This CDR3 is built from 16 residues. Germline CDR1 reads ENHRY; CDR2 reads SYGVKD. Unmatched junction bases numbered 4, after V lost 2 bases and J lost 2 bases.

The rearrangement joins TRBV20-1 to TRBJ2-1; TRBD2 might be the D (6 bases). This CDR3 has 14 residues. V was pared by 5 bases and J by 3 bases, with 14 bases between. CDR1 and CDR2 from the germline V gene are DFQATT and SNEGSKA (reference sequence). For the CDR3, the DNA is TGCAGTGCTGCCCCTAGCGCGAACTACAATGAGCAGTTCTTC. Translating gives CSAAPSANYNEQFF.